The source of this T cell receptor beta chain is a study of shared clonotypes between healthy human individuals. The overall study: Per donor, CD8 memory used one plate, CD8 naive used two, CD4 memory used three and CD4 naive used three. Study conclusions and caveats: Clonotype sharing across a few donors was observed for around 5% of naive CD4 clonotypes. Rarefaction showed that sequencing of sorted subsets was incomplete (despite large depth).

Remarks on this clone: Its antigen is undetermined.

This table comes from immunoSEQ multiplex PCR, and its TCRdb copy is limited to in-frame clones, with some not included. The table lists approximately 2.4 million clones, 90% to 97% of them singletons, with around 0.13% in the top ten. Every one of the donors was a Caucasian adult that lived in Nashville, Tennessee. V was clipped by 5 bases and J by 7 bases; unmatched bases: 3. The CDR3 length is 15 residues. Germline V gene sequence: CDR1 WSHSY, CDR2 SAAADI. The sample taken for sequencing was naive CD4+ T cells sorted from blood. Subset indicated: CD45RA+ positively selected. The chain recombines TRBV10-2 with TRBJ2-1; 15 positions agree with TRBD2. The sequence came from a man younger than 35 in good health. Here the CDR3 DNA reads TGCGCCAGCAGTCGGACTAGCGGGAGGGGGAATGAGCAGTTCTTC. Its protein is CASSRTSGRGNEQFF.